This is a list of T cell receptor beta chains from one sample in a study of blood T cell repertoires in COVID-19. Profiling relied on immunoSEQ multiplex PCR, and the TCRdb table lists in-frame clones only, not all of them. The sample lists about 390,000 clones; around 87% were seen once. Sequencing used PBMCs or T cells enriched from blood (not recorded which). These receptors originate from a woman aged 45-65 years who had recovered from COVID-19. Each CDR3 is given with its conserved first and last residue. A D gene is named only where the DNA matches it firmly. Clone size is not always given. Where it is, it says once, few, many or a class for expanded clones.

D gene,V gene,clone size,CDR3 length,J gene,CDR3 DNA,CDR3 protein
TRBD1,TRBV19,.,12,TRBJ1-2,TGTGCCAGTAGTGGGACAGCGAATGGCTACACCTTC,CASSGTANGYTF
TRBD1,TRBV19,.,14,TRBJ1-2,TGTGCCAGTAGTAGCGGGACAGAGGACTATGGCTACACCTTC,CASSSGTEDYGYTF
.,TRBV28,.,16,TRBJ2-7,TGTGCCAGCAGTCCAAGCACAGGGTATCTTTCCTACGAGCAGTACTTC,CASSPSTGYLSYEQYF
.,TRBV28,.,12,TRBJ1-2,TGTGCCAGCAGCTCGAGGAACTATGGCTACACCTTC,CASSSRNYGYTF
.,TRBV7-9,.,14,TRBJ1-1,TGTGCCAGCAGCCCACGCCAGATGAACACTGAAGCTTTCTTT,CASSPRQMNTEAFF
TRBD2,TRBV28,.,14,TRBJ2-5,TGTGCCAGCAGAAAGCGGGGGGGAGGAGAGACCCAGTACTTC,CASRKRGGGETQYF
.,TRBV12-3/TRBV12-4,.,13,TRBJ2-1,TGTGCCAGCAGTTTTACGGTACGGAATGAGCAGTTCTTC,CASSFTVRNEQFF
.,TRBV7-2,.,12,TRBJ2-7,TGTGCCAGCAGCTTAGTTCAGTACGAGCAGTACTTC,CASSLVQYEQYF
TRBD2,TRBV5-4,once,17,TRBJ2-5,TGTGCCAGCAGCTTGGGGACTAGCGGGGGCCTACAAGAGACCCAGTACTTC,CASSLGTSGGLQETQYF
.,TRBV28,.,16,TRBJ1-6,TGTGCCAGCAGTTTCCCAGAACAGGGTTTGGATTCACCCCTCCACTTT,CASSFPEQGLDSPLHF
.,TRBV11-1,.,15,TRBJ1-2,TGTGCCAGCAGCGTGGGTTCTGTTCGAGGCTATGGCTACACCTTC,CASSVGSVRGYGYTF
.,TRBV7-2,.,12,TRBJ2-5,TGTGCCAGCAGCGCGGACTCAAAGACCCAGTACTTC,CASSADSKTQYF
TRBD1,TRBV5-8,.,14,TRBJ2-2,TGTGCCAGCAGCCCGGGACAGGTCCACGGGGAGCTGTTTTTT,CASSPGQVHGELFF
TRBD1,TRBV29-1,.,15,TRBJ1-2,TGCAGCGTTGATCCTATTTCCGGGACAGGGAACGGCTACACCTTC,CSVDPISGTGNGYTF
.,TRBV6-1,.,13,TRBJ2-2,TGTGCCAGCAGTGACCCGTACACCGGGGAGCTGTTTTTT,CASSDPYTGELFF
.,TRBV28,.,13,TRBJ1-2,TGTGCCAGCAGCCTAGGACGGCCTACAGGGCTCGCCTTC,CASSLGRPTGLAF
TRBD2,TRBV7-2,.,16,TRBJ2-1,TGTGCCAGCAGCGGCCGGACTAGCGGGCACGTCAATGAGCAGTTCTTC,CASSGRTSGHVNEQFF
.,TRBV5-5,.,14,TRBJ1-1,TGTGCCAGCAGCTTGGCGGGTGGTTGGACTGAAGCTTTCTTT,CASSLAGGWTEAFF
.,TRBV28,.,12,TRBJ2-5,TGTGCCAGCAGTTCCCTTCAAGAGACCCAGTACTTC,CASSSLQETQYF
.,TRBV5-1,.,14,TRBJ1-5,TGCGCCAGCAGCTTGGAGGGGGTCAATCAGCCCCAGCATTTT,CASSLEGVNQPQHF
TRBD1,TRBV3-1/TRBV3-2,.,16,TRBJ2-3,TGTGCCAGCAGCCGCAGGGGACAGGGGAGGGGAGATACGCAGTATTTT,CASSRRGQGRGDTQYF
TRBD1,TRBV4-1,.,15,TRBJ2-7,TGCGCCAGCAGCCACCTGGGGGACAGGGTCCACGAGCAGTACTTC,CASSHLGDRVHEQYF
TRBD1,TRBV25-1,.,16,TRBJ1-3,TGTGCCAGCAGTGACCCGGGACAGGGAGCTGGAAACACCATATATTTT,CASSDPGQGAGNTIYF
.,TRBV3-1/TRBV3-2,.,16,TRBJ1-4,TGTGCCAGCAGCCCCGATTCCCAGGGGTGGAATGAAAAACTGTTTTTT,CASSPDSQGWNEKLFF
TRBD1,TRBV28,.,16,TRBJ2-2,TGTGCCAGCAGTCACAGGACAGGGTCGGTCTCCGGGGAGCTGTTTTTT,CASSHRTGSVSGELFF
.,TRBV2,.,15,TRBJ1-1,TGTGCCAGCCTTAAGGAGGACAGTTTATCCACTGAAGCTTTCTTT,CASLKEDSLSTEAFF
.,TRBV19,.,14,TRBJ1-1,TGTGCCAGTAGGGCGGGACTTACGAACACTGAAGCTTTCTTT,CASRAGLTNTEAFF
TRBD2,TRBV9,once,16,TRBJ2-2,TGTGCCAGCAGCGTAGAAAAGGGAGGGGACACCGGGGAGCTGTTTTTT,CASSVEKGGDTGELFF
.,TRBV7-2,few,13,TRBJ2-7,TGTGCCAGCAGCTTATATCAGGGAGGTGAGCAGTACTTC,CASSLYQGGEQYF
TRBD1,TRBV27,.,18,TRBJ1-6,TGTGCCAGCAGTTCGAAACCGGGACAGAAAACCAATAATTCACCCCTCCACTTT,CASSSKPGQKTNNSPLHF
.,TRBV3-1/TRBV3-2,.,16,TRBJ1-6,TGTGCCAGCAGCCAAAGGGGCAGCTCCTATAATTCACCCCTCCACTTT,CASSQRGSSYNSPLHF
TRBD1,TRBV4-1,.,17,TRBJ1-3,TGCGCCAGCAGCCAAACCCCGACAGGGCTTACCGGAAACACCATATATTTT,CASSQTPTGLTGNTIYF
TRBD1,TRBV24-1,.,13,TRBJ2-1,TGTGCCACCAGACAGGGGAACTACAATGAGCAGTTCTTC,CATRQGNYNEQFF
.,TRBV7-2,.,15,TRBJ2-7,TGTGCCAGCAGCTTAGTGTACTCCAGGTCCAACGAGCAGTACTTC,CASSLVYSRSNEQYF
.,TRBV7-8,once,13,TRBJ2-1,TGTGCCAGCAGCTTATACCGGGAGAATGAGCAGTTCTTC,CASSLYRENEQFF
.,TRBV18,.,13,TRBJ1-4,TGTGCCAGCTCACCTGTGGCAGGGGAAAAACTGTTTTTT,CASSPVAGEKLFF
.,TRBV30,.,12,TRBJ2-7,TGTGCCTGGGCAGCAGACTACTACGAGCAGTACTTC,CAWAADYYEQYF
.,TRBV5-6,.,18,TRBJ1-1,TGTGCCAGCAGCTTGGGTGTGGGGGTTGGAGGGACGAACACTGAAGCTTTCTTT,CASSLGVGVGGTNTEAFF
.,TRBV29-1,.,12,TRBJ2-1,TGCAGCGCTTTCGCGGGTGGCAATGAGCAGTTCTTC,CSAFAGGNEQFF
.,TRBV24-1,few,12,TRBJ2-5,TGTGCCACCAGTGATTTCTCCGGGGCCCAGTACTTC,CATSDFSGAQYF
TRBD1,TRBV11-3,.,15,TRBJ2-7,TGTGCCAGCAGCCCCGGGACAGGGAAGGGGTACGAGCAGTACTTC,CASSPGTGKGYEQYF
.,TRBV5-1,.,17,TRBJ1-6,TGCGCCAGCAGCCCTTCGGGGGGGGCAGGGAGATATTCACCCCTCCACTTT,CASSPSGGAGRYSPLHF
TRBD2,TRBV7-2,.,16,TRBJ2-5,TGTGCCAGCAGCCTGCAATGGGGGGGGTACCAAGAGACCCAGTACTTC,CASSLQWGGYQETQYF
.,TRBV9,.,15,TRBJ2-2,TGTGCCAGCAGCGTAGGGCTAGCTGGGACCGGGGAGCTGTTTTTT,CASSVGLAGTGELFF
.,TRBV15,few,13,TRBJ2-5,TGTGCCACCAGCAGAGGGGGGACTGAGACCCAGTACTTC,CATSRGGTETQYF